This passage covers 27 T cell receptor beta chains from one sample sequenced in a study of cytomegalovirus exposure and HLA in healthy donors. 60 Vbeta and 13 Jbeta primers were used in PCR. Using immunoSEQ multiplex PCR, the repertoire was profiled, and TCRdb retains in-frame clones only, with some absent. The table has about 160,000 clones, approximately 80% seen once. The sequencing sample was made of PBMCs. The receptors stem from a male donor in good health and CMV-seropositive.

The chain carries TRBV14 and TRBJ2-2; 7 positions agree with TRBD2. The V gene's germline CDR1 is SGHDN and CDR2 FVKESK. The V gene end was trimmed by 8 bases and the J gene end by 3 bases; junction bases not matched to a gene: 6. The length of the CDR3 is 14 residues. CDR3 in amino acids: CASRAGVHTGELFF. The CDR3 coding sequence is TGTGCCAGCCGCGCGGGGGTCCACACCGGGGAGCTGTTTTTT. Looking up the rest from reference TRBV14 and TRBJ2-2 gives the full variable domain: EAGVTQFPSHSVIEKGQTVTLRCDPISGHDNLYWYRRVMGKEIKFLLHFVKESKQDESGMPNNRFLAERTGGTYSTLKVQPAELEDSGVYFCASRAGVHTGELFFGEGSRLTVL.

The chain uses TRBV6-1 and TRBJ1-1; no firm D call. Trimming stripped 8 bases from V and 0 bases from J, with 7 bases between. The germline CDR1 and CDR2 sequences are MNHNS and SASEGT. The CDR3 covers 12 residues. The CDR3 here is CASLTMNTEAFF. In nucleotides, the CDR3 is TGTGCCAGCCTGACTATGAACACTGAAGCTTTCTTT.

The CDR3 protein is CAWRGTNGEQFF. In DNA, the CDR3 is TGTGCCTGGAGAGGGACTAATGGTGAGCAGTTCTTC. V is TRBV30 and J is TRBJ2-1, with TRBD2 matching over 7 bases. The CDR3 consists of 12 residues. V was clipped by 3 bases and J by 9 bases; unmatched bases: 5. The germline gives CDR1 GTSNPN, CDR2 SVGIG (reference sequence). Complete variable domain (other parts from reference TRBV30 and TRBJ2-1): SQTIHQWPATLVQPVGSPLSLECTVEGTSNPNLYWYRQAAGRGLQLLFYSVGIGQISSEVPQNLSASRPQDRQFILSSKKLLLSDSGFYLCAWRGTNGEQFFGPGTRLTVL.

The CDR3 loop is CASSSPPSRHSNQPQHF. The CDR3, as DNA: TGTGCCAGCAGTTCTCCTCCCTCCAGGCATAGCAATCAGCCCCAGCATTTT. V and J are TRBV28 and TRBJ1-5; D is ambiguous. Germline V gene sequence: CDR1 MDHEN, CDR2 SYDVKM. The CDR3 totals 17 residues. Deletions cut 4 bases from V and 0 bases from J, with 16 bases between. Filled out from reference TRBV28 and TRBJ1-5, the complete variable domain reads DVKVTQSSRYLVKRTGEKVFLECVQDMDHENMFWYRQDPGLGLRLIYFSYDVKMKEKGDIPEGYSVSREKKERFSLILESASTNQTSMYLCASSSPPSRHSNQPQHFGDGTRLSIL.

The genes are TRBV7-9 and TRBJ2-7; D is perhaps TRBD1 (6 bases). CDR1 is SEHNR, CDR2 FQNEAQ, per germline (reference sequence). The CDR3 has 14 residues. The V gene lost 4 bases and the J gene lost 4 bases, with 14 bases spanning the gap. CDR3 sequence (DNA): TGTGCCAGCAGCTACGGGACACCTCCTTACGAGCAGTACTTC. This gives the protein CASSYGTPPYEQYF.

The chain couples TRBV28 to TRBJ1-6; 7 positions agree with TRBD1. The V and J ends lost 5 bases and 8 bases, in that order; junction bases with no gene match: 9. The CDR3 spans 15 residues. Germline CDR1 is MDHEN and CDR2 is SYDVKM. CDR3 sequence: CASSPTGVLDSPLHF. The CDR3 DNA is TGTGCCAGCAGTCCTACAGGGGTTTTAGATTCACCCCTCCACTTT.

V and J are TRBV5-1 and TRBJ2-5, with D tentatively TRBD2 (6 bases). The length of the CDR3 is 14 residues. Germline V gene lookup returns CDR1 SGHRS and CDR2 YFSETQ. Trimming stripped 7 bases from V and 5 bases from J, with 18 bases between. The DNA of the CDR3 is TGCGCCAGCGGACGGGAGCGTGTAGGGGAGACCCAGTACTTC. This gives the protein CASGRERVGETQYF.

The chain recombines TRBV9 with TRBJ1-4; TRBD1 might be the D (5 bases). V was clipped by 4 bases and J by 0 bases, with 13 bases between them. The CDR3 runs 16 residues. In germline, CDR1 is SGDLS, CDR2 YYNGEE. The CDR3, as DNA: TGTGCCAGCAGCTCTCAGACAGCTGCAACTAATGAAAAACTGTTTTTT. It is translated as CASSSQTAATNEKLFF.

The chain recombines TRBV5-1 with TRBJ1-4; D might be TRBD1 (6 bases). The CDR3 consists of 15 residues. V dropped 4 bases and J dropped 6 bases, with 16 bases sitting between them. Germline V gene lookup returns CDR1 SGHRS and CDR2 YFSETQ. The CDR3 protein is CASSPSDSPDEKLFF. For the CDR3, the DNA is TGCGCCAGCAGCCCCTCGGACAGCCCCGATGAAAAACTGTTTTTT.

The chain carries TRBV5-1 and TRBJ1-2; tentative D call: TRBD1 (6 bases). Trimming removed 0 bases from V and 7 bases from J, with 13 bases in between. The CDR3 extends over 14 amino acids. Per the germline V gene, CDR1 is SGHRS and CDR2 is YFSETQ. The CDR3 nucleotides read TGCGCCAGCAGCTTGGGACAGGAACGGGGTGGCTACACCTTC. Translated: CASSLGQERGGYTF.

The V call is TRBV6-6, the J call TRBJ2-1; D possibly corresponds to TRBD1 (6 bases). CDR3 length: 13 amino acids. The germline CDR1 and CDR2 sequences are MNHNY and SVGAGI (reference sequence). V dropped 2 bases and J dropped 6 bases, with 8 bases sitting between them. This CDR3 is CASSYPQGNEQFF. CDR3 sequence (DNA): TGTGCCAGCAGTTACCCACAGGGCAATGAGCAGTTCTTC.

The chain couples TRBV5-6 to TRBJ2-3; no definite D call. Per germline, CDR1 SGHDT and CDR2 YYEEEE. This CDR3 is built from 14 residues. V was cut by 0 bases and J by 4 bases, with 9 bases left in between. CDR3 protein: CASSLGIIADTQYF. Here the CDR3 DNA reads TGTGCCAGCAGCTTGGGTATAATCGCAGATACGCAGTATTTT.

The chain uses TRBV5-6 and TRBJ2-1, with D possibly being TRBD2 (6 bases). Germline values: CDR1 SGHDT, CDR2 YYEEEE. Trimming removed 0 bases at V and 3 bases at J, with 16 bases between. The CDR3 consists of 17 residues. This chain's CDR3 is CASSLAIGGVFYNEQFF. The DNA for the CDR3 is TGTGCCAGCAGCTTGGCCATCGGGGGAGTTTTCTACAATGAGCAGTTCTTC.

CDR3 in DNA: TGTGCCAGCAGTGAAGTGCAGTATGGCTACACCTTC. Residues: CASSEVQYGYTF. The chain links TRBV2 to TRBJ1-2; D gene unclear. The CDR3 extends over 12 amino acids. Trimming left V 1 base short and J 5 bases short, with 5 bases between. Germline-derived CDR1 and CDR2 are SNHLY and FYNNEI.

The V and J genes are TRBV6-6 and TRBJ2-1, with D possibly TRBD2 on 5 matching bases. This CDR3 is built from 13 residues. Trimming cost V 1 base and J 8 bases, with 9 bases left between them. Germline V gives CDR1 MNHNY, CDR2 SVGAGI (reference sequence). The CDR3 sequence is CASSYLLVDEQFF. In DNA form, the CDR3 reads TGTGCCAGCAGTTACTTACTAGTTGATGAGCAGTTCTTC.

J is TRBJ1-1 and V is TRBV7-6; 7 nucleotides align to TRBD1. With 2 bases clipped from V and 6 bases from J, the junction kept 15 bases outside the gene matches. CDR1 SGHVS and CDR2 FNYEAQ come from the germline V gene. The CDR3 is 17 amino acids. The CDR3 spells CASSLTGGGPLDSEAFF. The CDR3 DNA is TGTGCCAGCAGCTTAACGGGAGGGGGCCCTTTAGACTCTGAAGCTTTCTTT.

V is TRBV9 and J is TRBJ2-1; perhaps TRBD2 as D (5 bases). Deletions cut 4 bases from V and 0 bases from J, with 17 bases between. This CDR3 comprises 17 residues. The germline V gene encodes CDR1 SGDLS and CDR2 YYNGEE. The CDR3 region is CASSPSQAVSSYNEQFF. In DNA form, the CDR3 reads TGTGCCAGCAGCCCTAGCCAAGCGGTCAGCTCCTACAATGAGCAGTTCTTC.

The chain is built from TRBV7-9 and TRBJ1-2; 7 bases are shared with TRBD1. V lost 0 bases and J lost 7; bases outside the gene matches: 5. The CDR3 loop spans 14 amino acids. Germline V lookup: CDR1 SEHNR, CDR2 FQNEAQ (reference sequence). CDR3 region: CASSLAWQGGGYTF. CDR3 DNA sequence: TGTGCCAGCAGCTTAGCGTGGCAGGGGGGTGGCTACACCTTC.

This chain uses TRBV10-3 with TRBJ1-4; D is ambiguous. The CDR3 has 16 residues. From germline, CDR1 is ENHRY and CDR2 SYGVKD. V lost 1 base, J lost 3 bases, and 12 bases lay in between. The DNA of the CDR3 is TGTGCCATCAGTGAGTATCGACGCGGAGCTAATGAAAAACTGTTTTTT. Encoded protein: CAISEYRRGANEKLFF.

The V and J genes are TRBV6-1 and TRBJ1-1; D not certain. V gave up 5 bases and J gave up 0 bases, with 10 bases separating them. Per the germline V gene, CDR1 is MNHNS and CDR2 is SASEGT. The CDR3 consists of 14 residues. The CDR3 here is CASSHGELNTEAFF. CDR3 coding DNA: TGTGCCAGCAGTCACGGAGAGCTGAACACTGAAGCTTTCTTT.

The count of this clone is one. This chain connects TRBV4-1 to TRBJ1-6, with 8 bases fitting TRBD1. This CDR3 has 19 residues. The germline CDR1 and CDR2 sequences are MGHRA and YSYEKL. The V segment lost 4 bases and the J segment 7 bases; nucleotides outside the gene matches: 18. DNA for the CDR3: TGCGCCAGCAGCCCATCCTCCGGGGGCTTGACAGGGGAAAATTCACCCCTCCACTTT. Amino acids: CASSPSSGGLTGENSPLHF.

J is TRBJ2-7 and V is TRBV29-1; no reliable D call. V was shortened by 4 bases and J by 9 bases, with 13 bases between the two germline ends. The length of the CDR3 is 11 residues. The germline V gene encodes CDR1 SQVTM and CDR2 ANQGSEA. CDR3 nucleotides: TGCAGCGTTGGCCATCGGAGTGGGCAGTACTTC. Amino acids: CSVGHRSGQYF.

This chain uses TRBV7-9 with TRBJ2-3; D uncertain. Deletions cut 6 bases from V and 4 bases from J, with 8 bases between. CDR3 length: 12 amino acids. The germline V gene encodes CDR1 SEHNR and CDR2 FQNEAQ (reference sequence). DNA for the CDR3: TGTGCCAGCAGGTTGATAGCAGATACGCAGTATTTT. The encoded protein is CASRLIADTQYF.

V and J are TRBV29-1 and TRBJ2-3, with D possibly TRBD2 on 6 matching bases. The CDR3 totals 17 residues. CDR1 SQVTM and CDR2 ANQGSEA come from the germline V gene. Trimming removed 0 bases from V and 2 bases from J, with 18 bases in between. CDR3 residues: CSVEDPGDFPPTDTQYF. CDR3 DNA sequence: TGCAGCGTTGAAGATCCGGGGGACTTCCCTCCCACAGATACGCAGTATTTT.

The CDR3 region has the DNA TGTGCCAGTAGTATACGGCGGGGGGAAGGCTACACCTTC. This codes for CASSIRRGEGYTF. The rearrangement uses TRBV19 and TRBJ1-2; a possible D gene is TRBD1 (5 bases). This CDR3 contains 13 residues. The V gene lost 2 bases and the J gene lost 8 bases, with 12 bases spanning the gap. Germline V lookup: CDR1 LNHDA, CDR2 SQIVND (reference sequence).

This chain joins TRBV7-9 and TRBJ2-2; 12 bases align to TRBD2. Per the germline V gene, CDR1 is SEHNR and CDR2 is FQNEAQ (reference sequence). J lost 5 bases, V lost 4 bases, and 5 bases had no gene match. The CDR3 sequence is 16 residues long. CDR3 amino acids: CASSSGTSGYTGELFF. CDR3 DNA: TGTGCCAGCAGCTCAGGGACTAGCGGGTATACCGGGGAGCTGTTTTTT.

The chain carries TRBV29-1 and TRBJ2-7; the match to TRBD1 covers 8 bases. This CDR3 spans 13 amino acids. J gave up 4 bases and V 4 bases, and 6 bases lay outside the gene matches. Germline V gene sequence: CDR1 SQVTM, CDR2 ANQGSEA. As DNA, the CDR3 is TGCAGCGTTGTAAGAGACAGGGGTTACGAGCAGTACTTC. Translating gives CSVVRDRGYEQYF.